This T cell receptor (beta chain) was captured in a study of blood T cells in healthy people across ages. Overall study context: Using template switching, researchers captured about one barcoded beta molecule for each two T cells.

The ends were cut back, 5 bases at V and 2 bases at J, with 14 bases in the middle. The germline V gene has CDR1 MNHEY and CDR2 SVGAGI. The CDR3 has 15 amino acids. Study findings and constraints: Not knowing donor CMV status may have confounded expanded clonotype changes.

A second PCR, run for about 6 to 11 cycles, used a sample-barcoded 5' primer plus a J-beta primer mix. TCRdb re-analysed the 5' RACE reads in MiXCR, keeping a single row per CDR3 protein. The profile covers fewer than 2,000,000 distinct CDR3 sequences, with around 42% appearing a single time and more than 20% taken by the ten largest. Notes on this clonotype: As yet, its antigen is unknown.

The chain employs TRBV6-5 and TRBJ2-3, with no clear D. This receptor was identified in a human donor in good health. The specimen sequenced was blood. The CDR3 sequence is CASSPWARATDTQYF. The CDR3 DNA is TGTGCCAGCAGTCCGTGGGCTAGGGCCACAGATACGCAGTATTTT.